These 23 T cell receptor beta chains were sequenced from one sample in a study of T-cell reconstitution after alpha-beta-depleted transplantation in children. Preparation of the TCRbeta library was carried out with unique molecular identifiers. A single record per CDR3 protein comes from TCRdb applying MiXCR to the PCR reads. The sample lists nearly 250,000 distinct CDR3 sequences, roughly 8% occurring once. The source material was PBMCs, mostly from graft donor cells, sampled 180 days after TCRalphabeta/CD19-depleted stem cell transplant. Source of these receptors: a male patient under 18 who had a stem cell transplant for acute lymphoblastic leukemia, so the T cells may come from the graft donor.

This clonotype has ten or more counts. The V and J genes are TRBV24-1 and TRBJ2-1, with 10 bases fitting TRBD2. V gave up 8 bases and J gave up 5 bases; unmatched junction bases: 5. The germline V gene has CDR1 KGHDR and CDR2 SFDVKD. This CDR3 has 14 residues. CDR3 loop: CATTSGGGDNEQFF. The CDR3 DNA sequence: TGTGCCACCACTAGCGGGGGAGGGGACAATGAGCAGTTCTTC.

This clonotype was seen repeatedly, ten times or more. The chain links TRBV7-6 to TRBJ2-7, with 7 positions matching TRBD1. CDR1 SGHVS and CDR2 FNYEAQ come from the germline V gene. CDR3 size: 13 residues. The ends lost 3 bases at V and 5 bases at J; junction bases unmatched: 4. CDR3 region: CASSFRQGDEQYF. CDR3 DNA sequence: TGTGCCAGCAGCTTTCGACAGGGTGACGAGCAGTACTTC.

This clonotype was seen many times. The chain carries TRBV19 and TRBJ2-7, with a weak D call TRBD1 (5 bases). In germline, CDR1 is LNHDA, CDR2 SQIVND (reference sequence). The V end was cut by 7 bases, the J end by 3 bases, with 16 bases between. The CDR3 totals 14 residues. The CDR3 DNA sequence: TGTGCCAGTAAGAACAGAGCAGGGTTCTACGAGCAGTACTTC. It specifies CASKNRAGFYEQYF.

This clonotype was recorded at least ten times. The chain has TRBV6-1 and TRBJ1-5; 8 nucleotides match TRBD1. In germline, CDR1 is MNHNS, CDR2 SASEGT. This CDR3 region has 15 residues. V was clipped by 6 bases and J by 1 base; unmatched bases: 5. The CDR3 DNA follows: TGTGCCAGCAGAGCTACAGGGGGAAGCAATCAGCCCCAGCATTTT. Encoded protein: CASRATGGSNQPQHF.

The table lists this clonotype with many counts. The V gene is TRBV15, the J gene TRBJ2-5; 13 nucleotides line up with TRBD2. The germline CDR1 and CDR2 sequences are LNHNV and YYDKDF (reference sequence). Germline trimming cut 1 base from V and 3 bases from J; bases unmatched to any gene: 2. CDR3 length: 16 amino acids. Written as DNA, the CDR3 is TGTGCCACCAGCAGAGGGACTAGCGGGGGAAAAGAGACCCAGTACTTC. Translating it yields CATSRGTSGGKETQYF.

Only a few counts were recorded for this clonotype. This sequence joins TRBV20-1 and TRBJ2-7; D may be TRBD2 (6 bases). CDR3 size: 13 residues. Germline V CDR1 and CDR2: DFQATT, SNEGSKA (reference sequence). Between the trimmed V and J ends, which lost 6 bases and 1 base, there was a span of 13 bases. CDR3 in DNA: TGCAGTGCCGGGGGACGGAGTTCCTACGAGCAGTACTTC. It is translated as CSAGGRSSYEQYF.

This clonotype was counted many times. The chain is built from TRBV5-6 and TRBJ2-7; TRBD1 might be the D (5 bases). Between the trimmed V and J ends, which lost 4 bases and 3 bases, there was a span of 14 bases. Germline CDR1 reads SGHDT; CDR2 reads YYEEEE. There are 14 residues in the CDR3. CDR3 nucleotides: TGTGCCAGCAGCCCTATGGGGCAACACTACGAGCAGTACTTC. It codes for CASSPMGQHYEQYF.

Regarding this clonotype: Since a much larger clone is just one base distant, this may be a read error. The chain carries TRBV9 and TRBJ1-2; 7 bases agree with TRBD1. The CDR3 contains 13 residues. Germline values: CDR1 SGDLS, CDR2 YYNGEE. CDR3 DNA sequence: TGTGCCGGCAGCCCCTACAGGGGATGGGGCTACACCTTC. It is translated as CAGSPYRGWGYTF.

The gene calls are TRBV9 and TRBJ1-3, with D unresolved. The CDR3 has 14 amino acids. Trimming removed 0 bases from V and 3 bases from J, with 7 bases in between. CDR1 is SGDLS, CDR2 YYNGEE, per germline. DNA for the CDR3: TGTGCCAGCAGCGTAGAAGTTGATGGAAACACCATATATTTT. Its protein product is CASSVEVDGNTIYF.

This clonotype was counted at least ten times. J is TRBJ1-1 and V is TRBV29-1; unclear D gene. The germline V gene encodes CDR1 SQVTM and CDR2 ANQGSEA. The CDR3 covers 13 residues. The V and J ends lost 6 bases and 0 bases respectively, with 11 bases between them. CDR3 sequence reads: CSVGRLLNTEAFF. CDR3 nucleotides: TGCAGCGTCGGTAGGCTATTGAACACTGAAGCTTTCTTT.

In its sample, this clonotype was seen many times. CDR3 coding DNA: TGTGCCAGCAGCTCCCACGGCATAGTCTATGGCTACACCTTC. This translates into CASSSHGIVYGYTF. This chain joins TRBV7-2 and TRBJ1-2; no reliable D call. The CDR3 is 14 amino acids. Trimming stripped 4 bases from V and 4 bases from J, with 13 bases between. In germline, CDR1 is SGHTA, CDR2 FQGNSA.

This clonotype appeared many times. The chain uses TRBV12-3 or TRBV12-4 and TRBJ2-7, with unresolved D. V lost 3 bases and J lost 4, with 10 bases in between. The CDR3 has 13 residues. The CDR3 coding sequence is TGTGCCAGCAGTTTTCAGGTCGGGTACGAGCAGTACTTC. Its protein product is CASSFQVGYEQYF.

Many counts were recorded for this clonotype. The V call is TRBV9, the J call TRBJ1-2; D is uncertain. This CDR3 contains 12 residues. Trimming took off 3 bases at V and 2 bases at J, with 5 bases between the two ends. Per the germline V gene, CDR1 is SGDLS and CDR2 is YYNGEE. In nucleotides, the CDR3 is TGTGCCAGCAGCGCCCAAAACTATGGCTACACCTTC. Its translation: CASSAQNYGYTF.

On this clonotype: A single base separates this from a much larger clone, so it may be a read error. V is TRBV7-9 and J is TRBJ2-7; 7 bases are shared with TRBD1. CDR1 SEHNR and CDR2 FQNEAQ come from the germline V gene (reference sequence). V lost 5 bases and J lost 4; bases outside the gene matches: 11. The CDR3 length is 15 residues. The DNA for the CDR3 is TGTGCCAGCAGCCGAACCGGGACAGCACTTTACGAGCAGTACTTC. Its translation: CASSRTGTALYEQYF.

This clonotype was counted ten times or more. J is TRBJ1-2 and V is TRBV7-3; no reliable D call. Germline loops: CDR1 SGHTA, CDR2 FQGTGA. This CDR3 comprises 8 residues. CDR3 bases: TGTGTTCCTTATGGCTACACCTTC. Protein: CVPYGYTF.

Ten or more counts support this clonotype. The chain has TRBV20-1 and TRBJ2-1; 8 positions agree with TRBD2. The germline gives CDR1 DFQATT, CDR2 SNEGSKA (reference sequence). J lost 4 bases, V lost 8 bases, and 13 bases had no gene match. The CDR3 spans 15 residues. Here the CDR3 DNA reads TGCAGTTGCCCAGGCCGGCGGGGGGTTTACAATGAGCAGTTCTTC. Translation: CSCPGRRGVYNEQFF.

At least ten counts were recorded for this clonotype. The V call is TRBV15, the J call TRBJ2-7; the D is unclear. The CDR3 sequence is 14 residues long. Germline V gene lookup returns CDR1 LNHNV and CDR2 YYDKDF (reference sequence). V was pared by 4 bases and J by 5 bases, with 15 bases between. CDR3 amino acids: CATSKGQPVDEQYF. The CDR3 nucleotides are TGTGCCACCAGCAAAGGGCAGCCGGTGGACGAGCAGTACTTC.

This clonotype has a count of ten or more. The chain has TRBV7-9 and TRBJ2-3; D is unclear. Trimming removed 5 bases from V and 2 bases from J, with 8 bases in between. The germline V gene encodes CDR1 SEHNR and CDR2 FQNEAQ (reference sequence). The CDR3 consists of 13 residues. DNA for the CDR3: TGTGCCAGCAGCCCCCCGGCCACAGATACGCAGTATTTT. Protein sequence: CASSPPATDTQYF.

This clonotype showed up many times. The chain links TRBV4-1 to TRBJ1-5; TRBD1 is a possible D gene (5 bases). Germline CDR1 MGHRA, CDR2 YSYEKL. The CDR3 is made up of 17 amino acids. V lost 0 bases and J 1 base, leaving 13 bases between the germline ends. DNA of the CDR3: TGCGCCAGCAGCCAAGAGGCGGGGGTTGCGAGCAATCAGCCCCAGCATTTT. Protein sequence: CASSQEAGVASNQPQHF.

The chain employs TRBV18 and TRBJ2-1; a possible D gene is TRBD2 (6 bases). CDR3 length: 13 amino acids. V dropped 3 bases and J dropped 8 bases, with 11 bases sitting between them. The germline CDR1 and CDR2 sequences are KGHSH and LQKENI. This CDR3 reads CASSPSGADEQFF. CDR3 nucleotides: TGTGCCAGCTCACCCTCGGGAGCGGATGAGCAGTTCTTC.

This clonotype was observed at least ten times. The J gene is TRBJ2-5, the V gene TRBV20-1; TRBD2 matches at 9 bases. Germline values: CDR1 DFQATT, CDR2 SNEGSKA (reference sequence). Trimming cost V 3 bases and J 5 bases; bases outside gene matches: 16. This CDR3 is 17 amino acids long. In DNA, the CDR3 is TGCAGTGCTAGTCGGCCTAGCGGGACCCCTAGAGGGGAGACCCAGTACTTC. It encodes CSASRPSGTPRGETQYF.

This clonotype came up many times. The rearrangement links TRBV20-1 to TRBJ1-5; the D gene is possibly TRBD1 (5 bases). Germline loops: CDR1 DFQATT, CDR2 SNEGSKA (reference sequence). This CDR3 contains 14 residues. The germline V and J ends were trimmed by 3 bases and 4 bases, with 13 bases remaining between them. The CDR3 bases are TGCAGTGCTAGCGACCAGGGTTCTAATCAGCCCCAGCATTTT. Residues: CSASDQGSNQPQHF.

This clonotype was detected many times. J is TRBJ1-2 and V is TRBV3-1; a possible D gene is TRBD1 (5 bases). This CDR3 region has 14 residues. From germline, CDR1 is LGHDT and CDR2 YNNKEL (reference sequence). Trimming pared 3 bases from V and 5 bases from J, leaving 13 bases between. CDR3: CASSQKGLSYGYTF. The CDR3 nucleotides read TGTGCCAGCAGCCAGAAGGGGCTTAGTTATGGCTACACCTTC. Filled out from reference TRBV3-1 and TRBJ1-2, the complete variable domain reads DTAVSQTPKYLVTQMGNDKSIKCEQNLGHDTMYWYKQDSKKFLKIMFSYNNKELIINETVPNRFSPKSPDKAHLNLHINSLELGDSAVYFCASSQKGLSYGYTFGSGTRLTVV.